The 25 T cell receptor beta chains listed next were all sequenced from one sample in a study of blood T cell repertoires in COVID-19. Clones were read by immunoSEQ multiplex PCR, and TCRdb kept only the in-frame ones, dropping some. The table includes roughly 250,000 clones, roughly 84% detected once. Sequencing input: peripheral blood. The receptors stem from a middle-aged woman with active or convalescent COVID-19.

The gene calls are TRBV19 and TRBJ2-5, with 11 bases matching TRBD1. Trimming took 3 bases from V and 7 from J; bases not matched to a gene: 7. CDR1 is LNHDA, CDR2 SQIVND, per germline (reference sequence). This CDR3 is 15 amino acids long. Written as DNA, the CDR3 is TGTGCCAGTAGTATGGGACAGGGGGAAGTCGCGACCCAGTACTTC. It encodes CASSMGQGEVATQYF. Full variable domain (remainder filled in from reference TRBV19 and TRBJ2-5): DGGITQSPKYLFRKEGQNVTLSCEQNLNHDAMYWYRQDPGQGLRLIYYSQIVNDFQKGDIAEGYSVSREKKESFPLTVTSAQKNPTAFYLCASSMGQGEVATQYFGPGTRLLVL.

The chain uses TRBV28 and TRBJ1-1; 9 bases map to TRBD1. This CDR3 has 15 amino acids. Germline values: CDR1 MDHEN, CDR2 SYDVKM. Trimming cost V 6 bases and J 0 bases; bases outside gene matches: 5. CDR3 DNA sequence: TGTGCCAGCAGCCGGGGACAGGGACTGAACACTGAAGCTTTCTTT. Protein product: CASSRGQGLNTEAFF.

The rearrangement uses TRBV6-5 and TRBJ2-7; 12 bases fit TRBD2. V lost 6 bases to trimming and J lost 2 bases; unmatched junction nucleotides: 5. Per the germline V gene, CDR1 is MNHEY and CDR2 is SVGAGI. This CDR3 is 15 amino acids long. The CDR3 spells CASRQLAGGTYEQYF. The CDR3 nucleotides read TGTGCCAGCAGACAACTAGCGGGGGGTACCTACGAGCAGTACTTC.

The J gene is TRBJ2-2, the V gene TRBV5-1; no reliable D call. CDR1 is SGHRS, CDR2 YFSETQ, per germline. The CDR3 sequence is 15 residues long. Trimming stripped 0 bases from V and 1 base from J, with 7 bases between. DNA of the CDR3: TGCGCCAGCAGCTTGGGGGCACGGAACACCGGGGAGCTGTTTTTT. It is translated as CASSLGARNTGELFF.

The chain carries TRBV7-3 and TRBJ2-2; maybe TRBD1 (5 bases). This CDR3 spans 15 amino acids. Trimming pared 1 base from V and 4 bases from J, leaving 10 bases between. CDR1 is SGHTA and CDR2 is FQGTGA in the germline V gene. CDR3 residues: CASSLMGTGTGELFF. The CDR3 DNA reads as TGTGCCAGCAGCTTAATGGGTACAGGCACCGGGGAGCTGTTTTTT. Together with reference TRBV7-3 and TRBJ2-2, the CDR3 gives the full variable domain: GAGVSQTPSNKVTEKGKYVELRCDPISGHTALYWYRQSLGQGPEFLIYFQGTGAADDSGLPNDRFFAVRPEGSVSTLKIQRTERGDSAVYLCASSLMGTGTGELFFGEGSRLTVL.

The gene calls are TRBV4-1 and TRBJ2-7, with 11 bases matching TRBD2. Germline V gene data show CDR1 as MGHRA and CDR2 as YSYEKL. The junction had 9 bases not matched to a gene; V was cut back by 4 bases and J by 4 bases. The CDR3 has 16 amino acids. The CDR3 spells CASSRVVTSGDYEQYV. The CDR3 bases are TGCGCCAGCAGCCGGGTGGTGACTAGCGGGGATTACGAGCAGTACGTC.

The V call is TRBV6-5, the J call TRBJ1-2; D not certain. The CDR3 spans 14 residues. With 4 bases removed from V and 1 base from J, the gap between germline ends came to 10 bases. Germline lookup yields CDR1 MNHEY and CDR2 SVGAGI. CDR3: CASSFTTNNYGYTF. Here the CDR3 DNA reads TGTGCCAGCAGTTTTACAACCAATAACTATGGCTACACCTTC.

This sequence joins TRBV25-1 and TRBJ2-2, with D maybe TRBD2 (5 bases). Trimming removed 7 bases from V and 7 bases from J, with 13 bases in between. Germline V gives CDR1 MGHDK, CDR2 SYGVNS. The CDR3 extends over 13 amino acids. CDR3 nucleotides: TGTGCCAGCACCCCTGAGGGATACGGGGAGCTGTTTTTT. It specifies CASTPEGYGELFF.

This chain uses TRBV2 with TRBJ2-1; TRBD1 agrees at 10 bases. V trimming: 5 bases; J trimming: 6 bases; junction bases outside the gene matches: 7. Germline lookup yields CDR1 SNHLY and CDR2 FYNNEI. This CDR3 is 15 amino acids long. The CDR3 spells CASSSDRGRGNEQFF. Written as DNA, the CDR3 is TGTGCCAGCAGTTCAGACAGGGGGCGAGGCAATGAGCAGTTCTTC.

The J gene is TRBJ2-1, the V gene TRBV4-2, with D perhaps matching TRBD2 (5 bases). Germline lookup yields CDR1 LGHNA and CDR2 YNFKEQ. V dropped 3 bases and J dropped 10 bases, with 13 bases sitting between them. There are 13 residues in the CDR3. CDR3 residues: CASSQAPGREQFF. Written as DNA, the CDR3 is TGTGCCAGCAGCCAGGCCCCGGGGAGAGAGCAGTTCTTC.

The chain joins TRBV2 to TRBJ2-3, with 10 bases lining up with TRBD2. The CDR3 length is 14 residues. Germline V gene data show CDR1 as SNHLY and CDR2 as FYNNEI. The V segment lost 7 bases and the J segment 5 bases; nucleotides outside the gene matches: 6. CDR3 sequence reads: CASIKRGGLDTQYF. CDR3 in DNA: TGTGCCAGCATCAAGCGGGGGGGCCTAGATACGCAGTATTTT. The whole variable domain, filled in from reference TRBV2 and TRBJ2-3, reads EPEVTQTPSHQVTQMGQEVILRCVPISNHLYFYWYRQILGQKVEFLVSFYNNEISEKSEIFDDQFSVERPDGSNFTLKIRSTKLEDSAMYFCASIKRGGLDTQYFGPGTRLTVL.

The chain uses TRBV19 and TRBJ1-2; D remains ambiguous. The V gene lost 2 bases and the J gene lost 8 bases, with 15 bases spanning the gap. The CDR3 runs to 14 residues. Germline-derived CDR1 and CDR2 are LNHDA and SQIVND (reference sequence). CDR3 in amino acids: CASSINGFLGGYTF. The CDR3 DNA is TGTGCCAGTAGTATAAACGGCTTCCTAGGAGGCTACACCTTC.

The chain recombines TRBV6-5 with TRBJ1-6, with D possibly being TRBD1 (5 bases). The V gene's germline CDR1 is MNHEY and CDR2 SVGAGI. V was shortened by 1 base and J by 7 bases, with 14 bases between the two germline ends. The CDR3 totals 16 residues. The CDR3 coding sequence is TGTGCCAGCAGTTACTTTCCGGGGGGGATCAATTCACCCCTCCACTTT. It translates to CASSYFPGGINSPLHF.

V usage is TRBV30 and J usage is TRBJ2-7; TRBD1 matches 10 bases. CDR3 length: 13 residues. Losses at the gene ends were 7 bases for V and 6 bases for J; bases not matched to a gene: 9. The germline V gene encodes CDR1 GTSNPN and CDR2 SVGIG (reference sequence). The CDR3 sequence is CASSRDRGAEQYF. In DNA form, the CDR3 reads TGTGCCTCCTCCCGGGACAGGGGAGCCGAGCAGTACTTC.

The CDR3 here is CASSLAAGTLGYTF. CDR3 DNA: TGTGCCAGCAGCTTAGCAGCAGGCACCCTCGGCTACACCTTC. This chain connects TRBV7-9 to TRBJ1-2; D not certain. The CDR3 sequence is 14 residues long. Trimming shortened V by 0 bases and J by 8 bases, and 13 bases separated the two germline ends. CDR1 SEHNR and CDR2 FQNEAQ come from the germline V gene (reference sequence).

CDR3 protein: CATSGTVFYGYTF. The CDR3 DNA reads TGTGCCACCTCCGGGACAGTTTTCTATGGCTACACCTTC. The chain links TRBV2 to TRBJ1-2; 7 bases map to TRBD1. V was pared by 10 bases and J by 4 bases, with 9 bases of the junction left unmatched. This CDR3 is built from 13 residues. Germline V gene data show CDR1 as SNHLY and CDR2 as FYNNEI.

This rearrangement joins TRBV3-1 (or the pseudogene TRBV3-2) to TRBJ1-2, with unresolved D. CDR3 size: 14 residues. V lost 6 bases to trimming and J lost 2 bases, with 13 bases between them. Germline lookup yields CDR1 LGHDT and CDR2 YNNKEL (reference sequence). CDR3 sequence (DNA): TGTGCCAGCAGTCTGCGAGGAACGAACTATGGCTACACCTTC. Translated, it gives CASSLRGTNYGYTF.

This clone has just a few counts. The same CDR3 is also encoded by other DNA sequences in this sample. V gene TRBV7-3 combines with J gene TRBJ2-1, with 7 bases lining up with TRBD1. Germline V CDR1 and CDR2: SGHTA, FQGTGA. This CDR3 has 14 amino acids. After removal of 5 bases from V and 2 bases from J, the junction contained 3 bases not matched to a gene. The CDR3 DNA sequence: TGTGCCAGCAGCCCTGGGACAGCCTACAATGAGCAGTTCTTC. Its translation is CASSPGTAYNEQFF. Together with reference TRBV7-3 and TRBJ2-1, the CDR3 gives the full variable domain: GAGVSQTPSNKVTEKGKYVELRCDPISGHTALYWYRQSLGQGPEFLIYFQGTGAADDSGLPNDRFFAVRPEGSVSTLKIQRTERGDSAVYLCASSPGTAYNEQFFGPGTRLTVL.

The V call is TRBV7-2, the J call TRBJ1-1, with D perhaps TRBD1 (5 bases). Germline assignment: CDR1 SGHTA and CDR2 FQGNSA. Trimming took 2 bases from V and 4 from J, leaving 11 bases between them. CDR3 length: 14 residues. Here the CDR3 reads CASSLKGQGTEAFF. The CDR3 DNA follows: TGTGCCAGCAGCTTAAAAGGGCAGGGCACTGAAGCTTTCTTT.

V gene TRBV28 combines with J gene TRBJ1-2; no definite D call. CDR3 length: 14 residues. Germline V gene lookup returns CDR1 MDHEN and CDR2 SYDVKM. V was shortened by 3 bases and J by 2 bases, with 10 bases between the two germline ends. CDR3 region: CASSLATPNYGYTF. The CDR3 DNA sequence: TGTGCCAGCAGTTTGGCGACACCCAACTATGGCTACACCTTC.

The J gene is TRBJ2-7, the V gene TRBV3-1 (or the pseudogene TRBV3-2); possibly TRBD2 for D (6 bases). This CDR3 is built from 14 residues. V lost 0 bases and J lost 6, with 12 bases in between. CDR1 LGHDT and CDR2 YNNKEL come from the germline V gene (reference sequence). CDR3 residues: CASSQDYPGGEQYF. CDR3 nucleotides: TGTGCCAGCAGCCAAGATTACCCCGGGGGCGAGCAGTACTTC.

The genes are TRBV2 and TRBJ1-2; 8 bases fit TRBD1. Germline loops: CDR1 SNHLY, CDR2 FYNNEI. V lost 2 bases and J lost 6; bases outside the gene matches: 8. This CDR3 is built from 15 residues. In DNA form, the CDR3 reads TGTGCCAGCAGTGAATTTATGGACAGGGCACATGGCTACACCTTC. Residues: CASSEFMDRAHGYTF.

Here the CDR3 reads CATSDGRAGHYNEQFF. The CDR3 nucleotides read TGTGCCACCAGTGATGGGCGAGCGGGGCACTACAATGAGCAGTTCTTC. The chain is built from TRBV24-1 and TRBJ2-1; 7 bases align to TRBD2. Trimming took 3 bases from V and 3 from J; bases not matched to a gene: 7. The CDR3 consists of 16 residues. Germline-derived CDR1 and CDR2 are KGHDR and SFDVKD.

As regards this clone: Different DNA sequences within this sample yield the same CDR3. The J gene is TRBJ1-5, the V gene TRBV3-1 (or the pseudogene TRBV3-2); TRBD1 aligns across 8 bases. Germline CDR1 LGHDT, CDR2 YNNKEL (reference sequence). With V trimmed by 0 bases and J by 7 bases, 5 bases remained unmatched. This CDR3 spans 15 amino acids. CDR3 nucleotides: TGTGCCAGCAGCCAAGATGGGACAGGAGGACAGCCCCAGCATTTT. Translating it yields CASSQDGTGGQPQHF.

The chain couples TRBV3-1 (or the pseudogene TRBV3-2) to TRBJ2-1, with no clear D. Per the germline V gene, CDR1 is LGHDT and CDR2 is YNNKEL (reference sequence). Trimming took off 3 bases at V and 10 bases at J, with 10 bases between the two ends. This CDR3 is 12 amino acids long. DNA of the CDR3: TGTGCCAGCAGCCACACAGAAAGAGAGCAGTTCTTC. It codes for CASSHTEREQFF.